This T cell receptor beta chain was identified during a study of blood T cell repertoires in COVID-19. Germline V gene data show CDR1 as SEHNR and CDR2 as FQNEAQ (reference sequence). There are 16 residues in the CDR3. With V trimmed by 1 base and J by 2 bases, 4 bases remained unmatched. Produced via immunoSEQ multiplex PCR; TCRdb's table is partial and in-frame only. Of approximately 380,000 clones detected, roughly 90% appear once; the ten largest clones hold roughly 0.86%. This clonotype was obtained from a woman in her thirties or forties who had been exposed to COVID-19. The J gene is TRBJ2-5, the V gene TRBV7-9; 10 nucleotides match TRBD1. The sample was PBMCs or T cells enriched from blood (not recorded which). The CDR3 nucleotides are TGTGCCAGCAGCTTAGGGGACAGGGGCCTACAAGAGACCCAGTACTTC. It encodes CASSLGDRGLQETQYF.